These T cell receptor beta chains were read from a single sample in a study of identical twins. TCRdb reanalysed the 5' RACE reads using MiXCR and keeps one entry per CDR3 protein. The sample gives approximately 350,000 distinct CDR3 sequences, 9% to 15% of which show up once; about 7% is in the top ten. The sample was also linked to a second study, of yellow fever vaccine responses in identical twins.

Material: CD8+ T cells sorted from blood. The receptors were gathered from a woman aged 18 to 35 in good health. The CDR3 runs from the conserved cysteine through the conserved F or W. The order of the fields is V gene, clone size, D gene, J gene, CDR3 protein, CDR3 DNA. A D gene is named only where the DNA matches it firmly. The size entry is marked missing in some rows and otherwise reads once, few, many or a size class.

TRBV4-1,many,.,TRBJ2-7,CASSQGQAQPTYEQYF,TGCGCCAGCAGCCAAGGTCAAGCACAGCCCACCTACGAGCAGTACTTC
TRBV10-3,few,.,TRBJ2-1,CAISERAGSQYNEQFF,TGTGCCATCAGTGAGCGGGCCGGGAGTCAGTACAATGAGCAGTTCTTC
TRBV5-1,many,.,TRBJ2-3,CASSLAGVADTQYF,TGCGCCAGCAGCTTGGCAGGGGTAGCAGATACGCAGTATTTT
TRBV5-1,.,TRBD2,TRBJ2-7,CASSLEGGGLAGLGYEQYF,TGCGCCAGCAGCTTAGAAGGTGGGGGACTAGCGGGACTCGGCTACGAGCAGTACTTC
TRBV5-6,few,.,TRBJ2-7,CASSVRKWGASYEQYF,TGTGCCAGCAGCGTACGCAAGTGGGGGGCCTCCTACGAGCAGTACTTC
TRBV4-2,.,.,TRBJ2-7,CASSQESGQDSYEQYF,TGTGCCAGCAGCCAAGAATCAGGGCAGGACTCCTACGAGCAGTACTTC
TRBV20-1,few,.,TRBJ2-2,CSARGLWGTNTGELFF,TGCAGTGCTAGGGGGCTATGGGGGACAAACACCGGGGAGCTGTTTTTT
TRBV5-1,.,TRBD2,TRBJ2-1,CASSLVAGVPLARPLNEQFF,TGCGCCAGCAGCTTGGTTGCGGGAGTTCCCCTTGCGCGCCCCTTGAATGAGCAGTTCTTC
TRBV5-5,.,.,TRBJ1-2,CASSLGDSDGYTF,TGTGCCAGCAGCTTAGGTGACAGCGACGGCTACACCTTC
TRBV29-1,many,.,TRBJ2-1,CSVEDPHSESSYNEQFF,TGCAGCGTTGAAGATCCCCACTCTGAGAGCTCCTACAATGAGCAGTTCTTC
TRBV28,.,.,TRBJ2-5,CASSIWRQGGETQYF,TGTGCCAGCAGTATATGGAGGCAGGGTGGGGAGACCCAGTACTTC
TRBV20-1,few,TRBD1,TRBJ1-4,CSARTGNGDEKLFF,TGCAGTGCTAGGACAGGGAATGGGGATGAAAAACTGTTTTTT
TRBV11-3,.,TRBD2,TRBJ2-3,CASSLVPPGEGADTQYF,TGTGCCAGCAGCTTAGTACCCCCGGGGGAGGGCGCAGATACGCAGTATTTT
TRBV4-2,few,.,TRBJ2-3,CASSQDMAGTDTQYF,TGTGCCAGCAGCCAAGATATGGCGGGAACAGATACGCAGTATTTT
TRBV27,.,TRBD2,TRBJ2-1,CASSYLAGGSYNEQFF,TGTGCCAGCAGTTACCTAGCGGGAGGATCCTACAATGAGCAGTTCTTC
TRBV24-1,.,.,TRBJ1-5,CATSETTNQPQHF,TGTGCCACCAGTGAGACGACCAATCAGCCCCAGCATTTT
TRBV5-1,.,.,TRBJ2-1,CASSLVGQNNEQFF,TGCGCCAGCAGCTTGGTTGGACAGAACAATGAGCAGTTCTTC
TRBV9,few,.,TRBJ1-2,CASSVGQGAGYGYTF,TGTGCCAGCAGCGTAGGACAAGGGGCTGGCTATGGCTACACCTTC
TRBV7-8,few,TRBD1,TRBJ2-5,CASSSRTGWETQYF,TGTGCCAGCAGCTCGAGGACAGGGTGGGAGACCCAGTACTTC
TRBV28,.,.,TRBJ2-7,CASSFTELRGQSSYEQYF,TGTGCCAGCAGTTTTACCGAGCTCCGGGGACAAAGCTCCTACGAGCAGTACTTC
TRBV29-1,few,TRBD1,TRBJ2-7,CSVEGDRGTYEQYF,TGCAGCGTTGAAGGGGACAGGGGAACCTACGAGCAGTACTTC
TRBV15,.,TRBD1,TRBJ2-7,CATSRQRTGGSYEQYF,TGTGCCACCAGCAGACAACGGACAGGGGGCTCCTACGAGCAGTACTTC
TRBV5-5,few,.,TRBJ1-3,CASSLATAGNTIYF,TGTGCCAGCAGCTTGGCGACGGCTGGAAACACCATATATTTT
TRBV2,few,.,TRBJ2-1,CASSEAFSFTVLRHDNEQFF,TGTGCCAGCAGTGAAGCCTTTTCGTTCACGGTACTTCGTCATGACAATGAGCAGTTCTTC
TRBV28,few,.,TRBJ2-5,CASSLIAGAFQETQYF,TGTGCCAGCAGTTTAATAGCAGGGGCCTTCCAAGAGACCCAGTACTTC
TRBV7-9,few,.,TRBJ2-1,CASSPLVRGANNEQFF,TGTGCCAGCAGCCCCCTCGTCCGGGGGGCCAATAATGAGCAGTTCTTC
TRBV20-1,few,TRBD2,TRBJ2-4,CSARTSGGALSKNIQYF,TGCAGTGCGCGGACTAGCGGGGGGGCCTTGTCCAAAAACATTCAGTACTTC
TRBV29-1,few,.,TRBJ1-2,CSVEFGTDSSYGYTF,TGCAGCGTTGAATTTGGGACGGATTCCTCCTATGGCTACACCTTC
TRBV12-3/TRBV12-4,.,.,TRBJ2-3,CASSWTPSTDTQYF,TGTGCCAGCAGTTGGACTCCTAGCACAGATACGCAGTATTTT
TRBV13,many,.,TRBJ2-3,CASSYIGDSDPTDTQYF,TGTGCCAGCAGCTATATTGGGGACTCAGATCCCACAGATACGCAGTATTTT
TRBV20-1,.,TRBD1,TRBJ2-3,CSARPQGQVNWDTQYF,TGCAGTGCGCGCCCACAGGGACAGGTGAATTGGGATACGCAGTATTTT
TRBV7-9,few,.,TRBJ2-1,CASSLALTGPIYNEQFF,TGTGCCAGCAGCTTAGCGCTCACCGGCCCGATTTACAATGAGCAGTTCTTC
TRBV4-2,.,.,TRBJ1-5,CASSQSGLQPQHF,TGTGCCAGCAGCCAATCAGGGTTGCAGCCCCAGCATTTT
TRBV5-6,.,.,TRBJ2-5,CASSFISQETQYF,TGTGCCAGCAGCTTCATTAGCCAAGAGACCCAGTACTTC
TRBV12-3/TRBV12-4,.,TRBD2,TRBJ2-5,CASSLSGRGQETQYF,TGTGCCAGCAGTTTAAGCGGGAGAGGACAAGAGACCCAGTACTTC
TRBV29-1,.,TRBD2,TRBJ2-1,CSAGTSGRTEQFF,TGCAGCGCTGGGACTAGCGGACGTACTGAGCAGTTCTTC
TRBV7-6,.,TRBD1,TRBJ1-1,CASSPRTGVGLDLDTEAFF,TGTGCCAGCAGCCCCAGGACAGGGGTCGGTCTTGATTTGGACACTGAAGCTTTCTTT
TRBV29-1,few,.,TRBJ2-1,CSVEEADSPAHNEQFF,TGCAGCGTTGAAGAAGCTGACAGTCCCGCACACAATGAGCAGTTCTTC
TRBV6-2/TRBV6-3,few,.,TRBJ2-1,CASSYSSEAEQFF,TGTGCCAGCAGTTACTCGAGCGAAGCTGAGCAGTTCTTC
TRBV6-5,few,TRBD1,TRBJ1-2,CASSSNDRGYGYTF,TGTGCCAGCAGTTCCAACGACAGGGGGTATGGCTACACCTTC
TRBV3-1,.,.,TRBJ2-7,CASSQDGVDGREKFVYEQYF,TGTGCCAGCAGCCAAGATGGGGTCGACGGGCGGGAAAAATTCGTTTACGAGCAGTACTTC
TRBV2,.,TRBD2,TRBJ2-5,CASSEGIAGTQETQYF,TGTGCCAGCAGTGAGGGGATAGCGGGAACCCAAGAGACCCAGTACTTC
TRBV2,.,.,TRBJ1-1,CASPIYTEAFF,TGTGCCAGCCCTATTTACACTGAAGCTTTCTTT
TRBV20-1,.,TRBD1,TRBJ1-6,CSAHHRGAVGSPLHF,TGCAGTGCCCATCACAGGGGAGCCGTAGGTTCACCCCTCCACTTT
TRBV4-1,.,TRBD2,TRBJ2-1,CASSQEGLAGEFF,TGCGCCAGCAGCCAAGAAGGACTAGCGGGAGAGTTCTTC
TRBV6-1,few,TRBD2,TRBJ2-1,CASSEEEGGAYNEQFF,TGTGCCAGCAGTGAAGAGGAGGGAGGGGCCTACAATGAGCAGTTCTTC
TRBV12-3/TRBV12-4,few,.,TRBJ1-2,CASSTSGANYGYTF,TGTGCCAGCAGCACCAGCGGAGCGAACTATGGCTACACCTTC
TRBV10-1,.,.,TRBJ2-3,CASSVRVAATTDTQYF,TGCGCCAGCAGTGTTCGGGTCGCCGCCACCACAGATACGCAGTATTTT
TRBV5-1,many,TRBD1,TRBJ2-1,CASSLGGGGFYEQFF,TGCGCCAGCAGCTTGGGAGGGGGCGGATTCTATGAGCAGTTCTTC
TRBV11-2,few,TRBD1,TRBJ2-1,CASRVTGGVQNEQFF,TGTGCCAGCAGGGTGACAGGGGGCGTTCAAAATGAGCAGTTCTTC
TRBV27,few,TRBD1,TRBJ2-5,CASSLSTGSRETQYF,TGTGCCAGCAGTTTATCGACAGGGAGTAGGGAGACCCAGTACTTC
TRBV12-5,.,.,TRBJ2-5,CASGLTQGETQYF,TGTGCTAGTGGTTTGACCCAGGGGGAGACCCAGTACTTC
TRBV7-9,.,TRBD2,TRBJ2-7,CASSPPSGSFYEQYF,TGTGCCAGCAGCCCGCCTAGCGGGAGCTTTTACGAGCAGTACTTC
TRBV12-3/TRBV12-4,many,.,TRBJ2-1,CASRVGVPLDNEQFF,TGTGCCAGCCGAGTCGGGGTCCCGTTGGACAATGAGCAGTTCTTC